A selection of T cell receptor beta chains follows, all from one sample in a study of OX40 agonist ivuxolimab in advanced cancers. The assay was immunoSEQ multiplex PCR, and TCRdb's table has in-frame clones only and misses some. Among over 30,000 clones listed, about 92% were seen once. This sample comprised CD4+ or CD8+ T cells sorted from blood, obtained in a trial of the OX40 agonist ivuxolimab. The receptor source for this set is an adult with an advanced solid tumor such as melanoma, head and neck, liver or kidney cancer. CDR3s include the opening cysteine and the closing phenylalanine or tryptophan. D genes are given only for firm matches. Expanded clones are given a class, and other clones once, few, many or no size at all.

TGTGCCAGCAGCCAAGTGGGATCGGTTACCTACAATGAGCAGTTCTTC CASSQVGSVTYNEQFF - TRBJ2-1 TRBV14 -
TGTGCCAGCAGGTGGGGCAGCCAGGGGTACACTGAAGCTTTCTTT CASRWGSQGYTEAFF - TRBJ1-1 TRBV27 -
TGTGCCAGCAGCCCCAGTAGGGAGCTGTTTTTT CASSPSRELFF - TRBJ2-2 TRBV11-2 -
TGTGCCAGCACCTCAAGTTGGATGAACACTGAAGCTTTCTTT CASTSSWMNTEAFF - TRBJ1-1 TRBV7-9 once
TGTGCCAGCAGCTTAGCACAAGGTACCACTGAAGCTTTCTTT CASSLAQGTTEAFF - TRBJ1-1 TRBV7-9 -
TGTGCCAGTAGTTGGACTAGCGGAGAGGGTTACGAGCAGTACTTC CASSWTSGEGYEQYF TRBD2 TRBJ2-7 TRBV19 -
TGTGCCAGCAGCCTAGGACTAGCGGGAGATACGCAGTATTTT CASSLGLAGDTQYF TRBD2 TRBJ2-3 TRBV6-5 -
TGTGCCAGCAGCGGCAGGGGGAACGTAGGCGGAAACTATGGCTACACCTTC CASSGRGNVGGNYGYTF TRBD1 TRBJ1-2 TRBV7-9 once
TGTGCCAGCAGTGGAAGCTTGGTCAGGGCCGGGGAGCTGTTTTTT CASSGSLVRAGELFF - TRBJ2-2 TRBV2 -
TGTGCCAGCAGCTTAGTGTCCACTGAAGCTTTCTTT CASSLVSTEAFF - TRBJ1-1 TRBV7-9 once
TGTGCCAGCAGTTCAACCACGACTATACCGGGGTCAAATGAGCAGTTCTTC CASSSTTTIPGSNEQFF - TRBJ2-1 TRBV27 -
TGCGCCAGCAGTCAGGGGGCCGCCTACGAGCAGTACTTC CASSQGAAYEQYF TRBD1 TRBJ2-7 TRBV10-1 few
TGTGCCAGCAGTTCCTGGCTAGCGGGATTAGAGACCCAGTACTTC CASSSWLAGLETQYF TRBD2 TRBJ2-5 TRBV28 once
TGTGCCAGCAGCTTAGCGGGCAGGGCCTACGAGCAGTACTTC CASSLAGRAYEQYF - TRBJ2-7 TRBV7-9 -
TGTGCCAGCAGTCCACGTGTAGCGGGGATTTACAATGAGCAGTTCTTC CASSPRVAGIYNEQFF TRBD2 TRBJ2-1 TRBV27 -
TGTGCCAGCAGCTTCGGGGGTTCTGGAAACACCATATATTTT CASSFGGSGNTIYF - TRBJ1-3 TRBV7-2 -
TGTGCCAGCAGTAGAACCATCTCCTACGAGCAGTACTTC CASSRTISYEQYF - TRBJ2-7 TRBV27 -
TGTGCCAGCAGCTCGGGATACGAGCAGTACTTC CASSSGYEQYF - TRBJ2-7 TRBV5-6 few
TGTGCCAGCAGCTTAGGGCCTAGCGCCCGCTCCTACGAGCAGTACTTC CASSLGPSARSYEQYF - TRBJ2-7 TRBV7-6 -
TGTGCCAGCAGCTCGCGGACTAGCGGGTCTATCCCAGGCAATGAGCAGTTCTTC CASSSRTSGSIPGNEQFF TRBD2 TRBJ2-1 TRBV7-8 -
TGTGCCAGCACGGCAGACAACACAGATACGCAGTATTTT CASTADNTDTQYF - TRBJ2-3 TRBV6-1 -
TGCGCCAGCAGCTTGGTGGGCGGGGGTTCCTACGAGCAGTACTTC CASSLVGGGSYEQYF TRBD2 TRBJ2-7 TRBV5-1 -